This TCR beta chain was recovered during a study of patients and donors after allogeneic stem cell transplantation. TCRdb re-analysed the RT-PCR reads in MiXCR, keeping a single row per CDR3 protein. The data contain about 160,000 distinct CDR3 sequences, approximately 30% of them seen just once; the ten biggest clones take up approximately 3%. Sequenced material: blood, either unsorted or a sorted T cell fraction (not recorded which). This sequence originates from a human donor who was either an allogeneic HSCT recipient or a stem cell or donor lymphocyte infusion donor (not recorded which). It is not recorded whose cells these are; they may come from a transplant donor.

The CDR3 sequence: CASSRGGEEAFF. The CDR3 DNA is TGTGCCAGCAGTAGAGGGGGGGAGGAAGCTTTCTTT. The V gene is TRBV27, the J gene TRBJ1-1; D may be TRBD1 (6 bases). The CDR3 is 12 residues long. CDR1 is MNHEY, CDR2 SMNVEV, per germline (reference sequence). V lost 5 bases to trimming and J lost 8 bases, with 12 bases between them.